Listed below are T cell receptor beta chains from one sample, sequenced in a study of T cell responses to AZD1222 COVID-19 vaccine. The method was immunoSEQ multiplex PCR; TCRdb's version includes in-frame clones alone and lacks a portion of them. The sample records more than 95,000 clones, about 91% being singletons. Material: peripheral blood, obtained on day 0 of AZD1222 vaccination. The receptors come from an adult in good health. Both conserved end residues are part of each CDR3. Fields, in order: V gene, clone size, CDR3 length, J gene, D gene, CDR3 protein, CDR3 DNA. A D gene is named only where the DNA matches it firmly. Only some rows state a clone size, as once, few, many or a class for expanded clones.

>TRBV13|NA|14|TRBJ1-1|NA
CASGPDRGNTEAFF
TGTGCCAGCGGCCCCGACAGAGGCAACACTGAAGCTTTCTTT
>TRBV5-8|NA|12|TRBJ1-1|NA
CASRLEWVRAFF
TGTGCCAGCAGGCTGGAGTGGGTTAGAGCTTTCTTT
>TRBV6-2/TRBV6-3|NA|15|TRBJ2-7|TRBD1
CASSYGDRIPYEQYF
TGTGCCAGCAGTTACGGGGACAGGATACCCTACGAGCAGTACTTC
>TRBV27|NA|16|TRBJ2-3|TRBD2
CASSLTSGGGTDTQYF
TGTGCCAGCAGTTTAACTAGTGGGGGGGGCACAGATACGCAGTATTTT
>TRBV10-3|NA|13|TRBJ2-7|NA
CAITGTPIHEQYF
TGTGCCATCACCGGGACCCCTATCCACGAGCAGTACTTC
>TRBV7-9|NA|17|TRBJ1-2|NA
CASSTYPNRRSDGGYTF
TGTGCCAGCAGCACTTACCCAAACAGGAGATCGGATGGTGGCTACACCTTC
>TRBV2|once|15|TRBJ1-2|NA
CASSDRASTNYGYTF
TGTGCCAGCAGTGATCGGGCGTCGACCAACTATGGCTACACCTTC
>TRBV27|NA|12|TRBJ1-1|NA
CATKGGDTEAFF
TGTGCCACCAAGGGAGGGGATACTGAAGCTTTCTTT
>TRBV30|NA|17|TRBJ2-4|TRBD1
CAWSPQDRAAHKNIQYF
TGTGCCTGGAGCCCACAGGACAGGGCCGCCCATAAAAACATTCAGTACTTC
>TRBV19|NA|15|TRBJ2-7|TRBD1
CASSVHRDRGLEQYF
TGTGCCAGTAGTGTACACCGGGACAGGGGTTTGGAGCAGTACTTC
>TRBV19|NA|17|TRBJ1-2|NA
CASSILGAAAANYGYTF
TGTGCCAGTAGTATACTCGGCGCGGCCGCGGCCAACTATGGCTACACCTTC
>TRBV27|NA|13|TRBJ1-2|NA
CASSSQVNYGYTF
TGTGCCAGCAGTTCACAGGTTAACTATGGCTACACCTTC
>TRBV6-6|NA|13|TRBJ1-5|NA
CASSYSGDTAQHF
TGTGCCAGCAGTTACTCGGGGGACACGGCCCAGCATTTT
>TRBV27|once|13|TRBJ1-5|NA
CASSWSIYQPQHF
TGTGCCAGCAGTTGGTCGATATATCAGCCCCAGCATTTT
>TRBV5-6|NA|16|TRBJ1-1|NA
CASSLGTGLGFAEAFF
TGTGCCAGCAGCTTGGGAACAGGGCTCGGTTTCGCTGAAGCTTTCTTT
>TRBV11-2|NA|15|TRBJ1-4|NA
CASRPFGTTNEKLFF
TGTGCCAGCAGGCCGTTCGGGACAACTAATGAAAAACTGTTTTTT
>TRBV2|NA|12|TRBJ1-1|NA
CASKGQQIEAFF
TGTGCCAGCAAAGGACAGCAGATCGAAGCTTTCTTT